These 10 T cell receptor beta chains share one sample of origin, sequenced in a study of immune evolution from preneoplasia to lung adenocarcinoma. The protocol was immunoSEQ multiplex PCR, while the TCRdb copy is restricted to in-frame clones and leaves out a portion. The sample yields under 8,500 clones, about 86% seen once. The sequencing sample was made of FFPE invasive lung adenocarcinoma tissue. Source of these receptors: a person aged 50-59 years with lung adenocarcinoma.

This clone appeared a single time. The chain couples TRBV5-1 to TRBJ2-7; 9 nucleotides align to TRBD1. V shed 0 bases, J shed 4 bases, and the junction held 5 bases outside the gene matches. The CDR3 is 15 amino acids. CDR1 and CDR2 from the germline V gene are SGHRS and YFSETQ. The CDR3 DNA is TGCGCCAGCAGCTTGGACAGGGGGCCCATGTACGAGCAGTACTTC. Protein: CASSLDRGPMYEQYF.

The CDR3 DNA reads as TGTGCCAGCAGTTTATCGGGAACCAGGGGGATCACTGAAGCTTTCTTT. It is translated as CASSLSGTRGITEAFF. This chain links TRBV27 with TRBJ1-1; 7 bases map to TRBD1. V shed 0 bases, J shed 4 bases, and the junction held 8 bases outside the gene matches. From germline, CDR1 is MNHEY and CDR2 SMNVEV (reference sequence). The CDR3 extends over 16 amino acids.

The chain is built from TRBV7-2 and TRBJ2-7; D is undetermined. V gave up 2 bases and J gave up 1 base, with 15 bases separating them. CDR3 length: 16 amino acids. Looked up from germline, CDR1 is SGHTA and CDR2 is FQGNSA. Here the CDR3 DNA reads TGTGCCAGCAGCTTACTTCCGTCATGGGATTCCTACGAGCAGTACTTC. This translates into CASSLLPSWDSYEQYF.

This chain links TRBV6-5 with TRBJ1-1; 7 bases align to TRBD1. V shed 4 bases, J shed 4 bases, and the junction held 6 bases outside the gene matches. The CDR3 runs to 14 residues. Germline V CDR1 and CDR2: MNHEY, SVGAGI. Here the CDR3 DNA reads TGTGCCAGCAGTTCGAGGACAGGTCCCACTGAAGCTTTCTTT. It is translated as CASSSRTGPTEAFF.

By share, this clone counts as medium-sized. V usage is TRBV19 and J usage is TRBJ2-1; no definite D call. V was clipped by 1 base and J by 3 bases, with 4 bases between them. The germline gives CDR1 LNHDA, CDR2 SQIVND (reference sequence). The CDR3 has 13 amino acids. In DNA form, the CDR3 reads TGTGCCAGTAGTATAGTAGGCTACAATGAGCAGTTCTTC. This codes for CASSIVGYNEQFF.

The chain uses TRBV6-5 and TRBJ1-1; D is uncertain. The V gene's germline CDR1 is MNHEY and CDR2 SVGAGI. Trimming took 3 bases from V and 5 from J, leaving 16 bases between them. This CDR3 is 15 amino acids long. The CDR3 protein is CASSYQEGSSTEAFF. CDR3 DNA: TGTGCCAGCAGTTATCAGGAGGGTTCTTCAACTGAAGCTTTCTTT.

The V gene is TRBV7-9, the J gene TRBJ2-2, with D unclear. The CDR3 contains 14 residues. Trimming removed 0 bases at V and 5 bases at J, with 7 bases between. Germline values: CDR1 SEHNR, CDR2 FQNEAQ (reference sequence). CDR3 nucleotide sequence: TGTGCCAGCAGCTTAGCCGTACAAACCGGGGAGCTGTTTTTT. Protein product: CASSLAVQTGELFF.

By sample fraction, this clone is medium-sized (0.01 to 0.1%). The J gene is TRBJ2-7, the V gene TRBV28, with unresolved D. The CDR3 runs to 14 residues. V was trimmed by 3 bases and J by 0 bases, leaving 9 bases between them. Germline CDR1 MDHEN, CDR2 SYDVKM. CDR3 protein: CASSFFADSYEQYF. The CDR3 nucleotides are TGTGCCAGCAGTTTCTTTGCAGACTCCTACGAGCAGTACTTC.

The chain couples TRBV27 to TRBJ1-5, with D uncertain. Germline CDR1 is MNHEY and CDR2 is SMNVEV (reference sequence). This CDR3 spans 15 amino acids. The germline V and J ends were trimmed by 0 bases and 3 bases, with 9 bases remaining between them. The CDR3 DNA reads TGTGCCAGCAGTTTATCGAGTCAGTTCAATCAGCCCCAGCATTTT. Translation: CASSLSSQFNQPQHF.

This chain connects TRBV6-4 to TRBJ2-1; 9 bases map to TRBD2. From germline, CDR1 is MRHNA and CDR2 SNTAGT. The V and J ends lost 6 bases and 0 bases, in that order; junction bases with no gene match: 6. There are 16 residues in the CDR3. The CDR3 DNA sequence: TGTGCCAGCAGCCGACTAGCGGCAAACTCCTACAATGAGCAGTTCTTC. It yields the protein CASSRLAANSYNEQFF.